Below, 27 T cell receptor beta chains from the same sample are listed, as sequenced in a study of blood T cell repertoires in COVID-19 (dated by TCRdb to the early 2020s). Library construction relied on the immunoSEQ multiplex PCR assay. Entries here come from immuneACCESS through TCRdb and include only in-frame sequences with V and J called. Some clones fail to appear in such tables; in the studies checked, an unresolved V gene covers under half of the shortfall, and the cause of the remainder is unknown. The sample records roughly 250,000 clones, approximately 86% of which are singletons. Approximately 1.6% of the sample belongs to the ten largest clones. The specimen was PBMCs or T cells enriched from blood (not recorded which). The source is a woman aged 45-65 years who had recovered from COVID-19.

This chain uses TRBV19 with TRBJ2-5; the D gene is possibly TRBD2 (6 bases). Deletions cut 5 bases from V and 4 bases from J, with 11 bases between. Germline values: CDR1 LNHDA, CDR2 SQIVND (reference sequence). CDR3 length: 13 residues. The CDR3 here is CASSVGGTETQYF. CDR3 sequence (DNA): TGTGCCAGTAGTGTGGGGGGTACAGAGACCCAGTACTTC. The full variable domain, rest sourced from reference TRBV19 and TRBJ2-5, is DGGITQSPKYLFRKEGQNVTLSCEQNLNHDAMYWYRQDPGQGLRLIYYSQIVNDFQKGDIAEGYSVSREKKESFPLTVTSAQKNPTAFYLCASSVGGTETQYFGPGTRLLVL.

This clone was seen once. In DNA, the CDR3 is TGTGCCACCTACAACGAGGGCAATGAGCAGTTCTTC. This encodes CATYNEGNEQFF. J is TRBJ2-1 and V is TRBV10-3, with D maybe TRBD2 (5 bases). Per the germline V gene, CDR1 is ENHRY and CDR2 is SYGVKD. V was pared by 10 bases and J by 6 bases, with 13 bases between. CDR3 size: 12 residues.

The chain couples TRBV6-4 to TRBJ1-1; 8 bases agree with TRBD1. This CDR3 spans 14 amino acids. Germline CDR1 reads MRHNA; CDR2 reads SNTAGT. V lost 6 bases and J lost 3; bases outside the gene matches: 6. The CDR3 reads CASRDTGGDTEAFF. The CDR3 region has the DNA TGTGCCAGCAGGGACACAGGGGGGGACACTGAAGCTTTCTTT.

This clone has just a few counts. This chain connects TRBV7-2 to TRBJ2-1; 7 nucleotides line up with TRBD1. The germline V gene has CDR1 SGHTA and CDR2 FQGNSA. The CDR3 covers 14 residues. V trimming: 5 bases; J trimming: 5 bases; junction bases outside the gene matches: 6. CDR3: CASSTPGQHNEQFF. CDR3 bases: TGTGCCAGCAGCACTCCGGGACAGCACAATGAGCAGTTCTTC.

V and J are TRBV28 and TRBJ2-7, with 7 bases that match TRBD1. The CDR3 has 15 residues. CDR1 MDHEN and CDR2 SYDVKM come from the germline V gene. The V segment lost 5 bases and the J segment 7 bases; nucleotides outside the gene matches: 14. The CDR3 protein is CASSTPGTAAGEQYF. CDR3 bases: TGTGCCAGCAGTACGCCCGGGACAGCCGCCGGGGAGCAGTACTTC. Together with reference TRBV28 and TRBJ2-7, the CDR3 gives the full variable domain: DVKVTQSSRYLVKRTGEKVFLECVQDMDHENMFWYRQDPGLGLRLIYFSYDVKMKEKGDIPEGYSVSREKKERFSLILESASTNQTSMYLCASSTPGTAAGEQYFGPGTRLTVT.

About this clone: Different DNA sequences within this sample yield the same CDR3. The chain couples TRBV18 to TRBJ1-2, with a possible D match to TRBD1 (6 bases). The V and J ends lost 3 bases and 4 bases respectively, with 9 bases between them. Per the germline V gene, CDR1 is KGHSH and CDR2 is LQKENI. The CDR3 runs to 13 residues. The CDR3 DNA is TGTGCCAGCTCACCGACAGGTTCCTATGGCTACACCTTC. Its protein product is CASSPTGSYGYTF.

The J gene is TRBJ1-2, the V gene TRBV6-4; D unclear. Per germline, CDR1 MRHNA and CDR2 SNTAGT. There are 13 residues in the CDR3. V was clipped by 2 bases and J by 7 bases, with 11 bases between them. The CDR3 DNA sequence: TGTGCCAGCAGTGACAGCGAAGTAGGTGGCTACACCTTC. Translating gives CASSDSEVGGYTF.

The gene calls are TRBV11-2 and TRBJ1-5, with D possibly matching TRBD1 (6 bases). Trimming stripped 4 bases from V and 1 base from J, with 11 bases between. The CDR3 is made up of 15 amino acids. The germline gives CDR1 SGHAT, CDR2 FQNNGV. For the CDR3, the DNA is TGTGCCAGCAGCTCGACAGGAGAAAGCAATCAGCCCCAGCATTTT. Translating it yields CASSSTGESNQPQHF.

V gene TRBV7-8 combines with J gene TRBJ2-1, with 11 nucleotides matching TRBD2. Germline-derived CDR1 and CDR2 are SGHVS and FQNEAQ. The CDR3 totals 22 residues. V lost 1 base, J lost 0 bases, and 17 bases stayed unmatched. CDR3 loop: CASSLEVMETAGLAGSYNEQFF. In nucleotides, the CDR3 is TGTGCCAGCAGCTTAGAGGTTATGGAGACGGCCGGACTAGCGGGCTCCTACAATGAGCAGTTCTTC.

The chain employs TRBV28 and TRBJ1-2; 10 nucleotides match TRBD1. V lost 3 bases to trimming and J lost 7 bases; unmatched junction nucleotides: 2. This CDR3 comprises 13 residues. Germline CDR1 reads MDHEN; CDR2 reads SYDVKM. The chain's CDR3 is CASSLTGGAGYTF. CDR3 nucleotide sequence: TGTGCCAGCAGTTTGACAGGGGGCGCTGGCTACACCTTC.

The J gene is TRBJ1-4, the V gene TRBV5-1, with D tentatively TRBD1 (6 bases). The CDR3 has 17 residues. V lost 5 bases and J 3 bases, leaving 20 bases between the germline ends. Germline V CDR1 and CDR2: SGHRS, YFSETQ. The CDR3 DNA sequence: TGCGCCAGCAGTCAAGACCCTCAGGGGCTGGCTAATGAAAAACTGTTTTTT. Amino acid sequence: CASSQDPQGLANEKLFF.

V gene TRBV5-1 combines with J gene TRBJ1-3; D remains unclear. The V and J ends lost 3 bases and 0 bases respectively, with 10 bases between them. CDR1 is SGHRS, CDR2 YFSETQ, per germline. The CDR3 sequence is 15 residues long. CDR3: CASSSDGASGNTIYF. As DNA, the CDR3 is TGCGCCAGCAGCTCAGACGGAGCCTCTGGAAACACCATATATTTT.

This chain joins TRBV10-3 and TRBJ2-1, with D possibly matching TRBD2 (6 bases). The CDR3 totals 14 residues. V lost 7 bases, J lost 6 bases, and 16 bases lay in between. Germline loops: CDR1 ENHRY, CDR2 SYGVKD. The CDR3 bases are TGTGCCATCACCCAAGGAGGGCCCCCCAATGAGCAGTTCTTC. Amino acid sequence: CAITQGGPPNEQFF.

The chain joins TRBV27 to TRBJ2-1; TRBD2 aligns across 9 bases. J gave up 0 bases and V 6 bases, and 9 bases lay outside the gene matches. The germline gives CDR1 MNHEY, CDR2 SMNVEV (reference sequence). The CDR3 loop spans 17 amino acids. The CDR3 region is CASRTRLAASSYNEQFF. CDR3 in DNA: TGTGCCAGCAGGACGAGACTAGCGGCGAGCTCCTACAATGAGCAGTTCTTC.

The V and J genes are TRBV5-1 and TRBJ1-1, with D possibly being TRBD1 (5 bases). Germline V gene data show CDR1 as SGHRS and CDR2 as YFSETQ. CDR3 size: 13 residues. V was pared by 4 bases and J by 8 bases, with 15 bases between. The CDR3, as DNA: TGCGCCAGCAGCCAGGACACAGGTAGGGAAGCTTTCTTT. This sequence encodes CASSQDTGREAFF.

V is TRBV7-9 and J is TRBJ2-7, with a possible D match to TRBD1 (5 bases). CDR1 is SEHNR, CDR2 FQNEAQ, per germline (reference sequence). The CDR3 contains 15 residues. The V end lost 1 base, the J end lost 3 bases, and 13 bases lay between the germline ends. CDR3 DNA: TGTGCCAGCAGCTTAGGGCAGGGAAATTTCTACGAGCAGTACTTC. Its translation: CASSLGQGNFYEQYF.

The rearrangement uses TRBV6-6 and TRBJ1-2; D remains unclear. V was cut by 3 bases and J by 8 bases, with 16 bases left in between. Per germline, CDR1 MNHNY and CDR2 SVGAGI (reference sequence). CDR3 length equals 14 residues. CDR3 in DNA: TGTGCCAGCAGTTATAGTACCCTCGAAATGGGCTACACCTTC. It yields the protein CASSYSTLEMGYTF.

CDR3 amino acids: CASSPTGGNYGYTF. The CDR3 DNA follows: TGTGCCAGCAGCCCGACAGGGGGGAACTATGGCTACACCTTC. The V call is TRBV3-1 (or the pseudogene TRBV3-2), the J call TRBJ1-2; 9 nucleotides line up with TRBD1. Germline V gene sequence: CDR1 LGHDT, CDR2 YNNKEL (reference sequence). The junction had 2 bases not matched to a gene; V was cut back by 4 bases and J by 2 bases. The CDR3 spans 14 residues.

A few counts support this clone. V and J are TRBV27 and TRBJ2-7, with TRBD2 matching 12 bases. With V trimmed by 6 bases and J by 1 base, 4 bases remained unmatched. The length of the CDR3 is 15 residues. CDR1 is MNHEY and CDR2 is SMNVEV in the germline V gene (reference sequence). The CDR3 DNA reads TGTGCCAGCAGACGACTAGCGGGAGAGTCCTACGAGCAGTACTTC. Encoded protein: CASRRLAGESYEQYF.

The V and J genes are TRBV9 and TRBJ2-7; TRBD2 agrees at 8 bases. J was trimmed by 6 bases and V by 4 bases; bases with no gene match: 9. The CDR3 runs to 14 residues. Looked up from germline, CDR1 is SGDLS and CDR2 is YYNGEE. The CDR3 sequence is CASSSGTSSGEQYF. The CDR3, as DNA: TGTGCCAGCAGCTCCGGGACTAGTTCTGGCGAGCAGTACTTC.

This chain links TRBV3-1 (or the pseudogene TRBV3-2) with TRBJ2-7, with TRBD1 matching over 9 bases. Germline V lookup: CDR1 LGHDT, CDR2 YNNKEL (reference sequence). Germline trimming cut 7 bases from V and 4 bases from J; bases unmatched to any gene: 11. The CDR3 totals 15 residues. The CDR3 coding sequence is TGTGCCAGCACCTTGACTACAGGGGGCTCATACGAGCAGTACTTC. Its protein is CASTLTTGGSYEQYF.

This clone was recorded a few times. The CDR3 region has the DNA TGTGCCAGTAGTAAGGGGGGACAGGGGAACACTGAAGCTTTCTTT. Protein: CASSKGGQGNTEAFF. This chain uses TRBV19 with TRBJ1-1, with 9 positions matching TRBD1. The CDR3 runs to 15 residues. Germline loops: CDR1 LNHDA, CDR2 SQIVND (reference sequence). The trim removed 4 bases at V and 1 base at J, leaving 4 bases unmatched.

The CDR3 here is CASSPDSYSYNEQFF. CDR3 nucleotides: TGCGCCAGCAGCCCTGACAGTTACTCCTACAATGAGCAGTTCTTC. The chain uses TRBV5-1 and TRBJ2-1, with D maybe TRBD1 (5 bases). This CDR3 spans 15 amino acids. The V gene's germline CDR1 is SGHRS and CDR2 YFSETQ. V was clipped by 4 bases and J by 0 bases, with 11 bases between them.

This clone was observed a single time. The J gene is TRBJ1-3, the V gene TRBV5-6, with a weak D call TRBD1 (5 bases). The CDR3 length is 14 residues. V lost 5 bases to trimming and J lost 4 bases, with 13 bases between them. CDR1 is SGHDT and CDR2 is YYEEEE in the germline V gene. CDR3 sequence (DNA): TGTGCCAGCAGACCGCAGGGTTACGGAAACACCATATATTTT. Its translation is CASRPQGYGNTIYF.

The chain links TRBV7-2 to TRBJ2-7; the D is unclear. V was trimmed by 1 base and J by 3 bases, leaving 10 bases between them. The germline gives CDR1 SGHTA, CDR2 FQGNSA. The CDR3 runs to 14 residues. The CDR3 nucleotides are TGTGCCAGCAGCTTAGAGTTAGCCAACTACGAGCAGTACTTC. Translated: CASSLELANYEQYF.

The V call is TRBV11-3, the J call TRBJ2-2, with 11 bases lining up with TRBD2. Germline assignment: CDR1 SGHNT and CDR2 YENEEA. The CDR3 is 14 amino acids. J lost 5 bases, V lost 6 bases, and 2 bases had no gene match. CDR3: CASRRTSGTGELFF. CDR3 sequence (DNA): TGTGCCAGCAGGCGGACTAGCGGGACCGGGGAGCTGTTTTTT. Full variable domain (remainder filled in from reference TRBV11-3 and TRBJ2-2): EAGVVQSPRYKIIEKKQPVAFWCNPISGHNTLYWYLQNLGQGPELLIRYENEEAVDDSQLPKDRFSAERLKGVDSTLKIQPAELGDSAVYLCASRRTSGTGELFFGEGSRLTVL.

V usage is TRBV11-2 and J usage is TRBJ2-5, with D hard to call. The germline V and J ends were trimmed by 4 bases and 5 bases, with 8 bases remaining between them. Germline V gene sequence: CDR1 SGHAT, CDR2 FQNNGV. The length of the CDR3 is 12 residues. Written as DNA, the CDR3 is TGTGCCAGCAGCTCTCCAGCGGAGACCCAGTACTTC. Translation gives CASSSPAETQYF. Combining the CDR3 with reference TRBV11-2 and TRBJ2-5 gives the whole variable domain EAGVAQSPRYKIIEKRQSVAFWCNPISGHATLYWYQQILGQGPKLLIQFQNNGVVDDSQLPKDRFSAERLKGVDSTLKIQPAKLEDSAVYLCASSSPAETQYFGPGTRLLVL.